This is a list of T cell receptor beta chains from one sample in a study of CD8 T cells in ankylosing spondylitis. Each CDR3 protein is one row after TCRdb ran MiXCR on the 5' RACE reads. Counted here are 450,000 to 550,000 distinct CDR3 sequences, about 5.4% occurring once; the ten biggest clones make up roughly 3.5%. Sequenced input: blood, either unsorted or a sorted T cell fraction (not recorded which). The receptor source for this set is a male donor with ankylosing spondylitis. The CDR3 runs from the conserved cysteine through the conserved F or W. The order of the fields is V gene, J gene, D gene, clone size, CDR3 DNA, CDR3 protein. A D gene is named only where the DNA matches it firmly. Clone size is not always given. Where it is, it says once, few, many or a class for expanded clones.

>TRBV12-3/TRBV12-4|TRBJ1-4|.|many
TGTGCCAGCAGTTTCCAGGGCCTGAGAGAAAAACTGTTTTTT
CASSFQGLREKLFF
>TRBV20-1|TRBJ2-3|TRBD1|many
TGCAGTGCTAGAGGGACAGGGGATCACTTTGCAGATACGCAGTATTTT
CSARGTGDHFADTQYF
>TRBV4-3|TRBJ2-3|TRBD2|many
TGCGCCAGCAGCCTAGGACTAGCGGGGGGCAGACTTAACTACACAGATACGCAGTATTTT
CASSLGLAGGRLNYTDTQYF
>TRBV4-3|TRBJ1-6|.|many
TGCGCCAGCAGCCAAGATCACGGGACACCGAAGAATTCACCCCTCCACTTT
CASSQDHGTPKNSPLHF
>TRBV25-1|TRBJ2-5|.|many
TGTGCCAGCAGTGAGCCGGGAAGCCTAAGCGGGCAAGAGACCCAGTACTTC
CASSEPGSLSGQETQYF
>TRBV5-1|TRBJ2-5|.|few
TGCGCCAGCAGTCCTACAGGGAACGTAGGAGAGACCCAGTACTTC
CASSPTGNVGETQYF
>TRBV7-8|TRBJ2-6|.|few
TGTGCCAGCAGTAACAGGGCTCCCGGGGCCAACGTCCTGACTTTC
CASSNRAPGANVLTF
>TRBV19|TRBJ2-7|.|.
TGTGCCAGTACCCCGACCGGGATTTCCTACGAGCAGTACTTC
CASTPTGISYEQYF
>TRBV28|TRBJ2-5|.|many
TGTGCCAGCTCCGATCTACTAGTGGGTCACCAAGAGACCCAGTACTTC
CASSDLLVGHQETQYF
>TRBV5-1|TRBJ2-3|.|many
TGCGCCAGCACCGTGTGGGGGACCCACACAGATACGCAGTATTTT
CASTVWGTHTDTQYF
>TRBV18|TRBJ2-3|.|.
TGTGCCAGCTCACCCTCCCGGGTCCTAGATACGCAGTATTTT
CASSPSRVLDTQYF
>TRBV12-3/TRBV12-4|TRBJ2-3|.|many
TGTGCCAGCTTGTTACAGGGAACAGATACGCAGTATTTT
CASLLQGTDTQYF
>TRBV5-1|TRBJ2-3|.|many
TGCGCCAGCAGCTTGGACCCAGATACGCAGTATTTT
CASSLDPDTQYF
>TRBV7-8|TRBJ1-1|.|many
TGTGCCAGCAGCTTCATGGGCGGGGAATGGGCTTTCTTT
CASSFMGGEWAFF
>TRBV29-1|TRBJ2-7|TRBD1|many
TGCAGCGTTTTAGACAGGGACCTTTACGAGCAGTACTTC
CSVLDRDLYEQYF
>TRBV7-9|TRBJ2-2|.|many
TGTGCCAGCAGCTTAAGGCGGGACGACACCGGGGAGCTGTTTTTT
CASSLRRDDTGELFF
>TRBV20-1|TRBJ1-2|.|many
TGCAGTGCTAGAGGGCGGGGGCGGTATTATGGCTACACCTTC
CSARGRGRYYGYTF
>TRBV29-1|TRBJ2-1|.|many
TGCAGCGTTGGGGGGTCAGTAACGACCAATGAGCAGTTCTTC
CSVGGSVTTNEQFF
>TRBV4-3|TRBJ1-5|.|many
TGCGCCAGCAGCCAAGATGGGGTAGGACAGCCCCAGCATTTT
CASSQDGVGQPQHF
>TRBV6-2/TRBV6-3|TRBJ1-5|.|many
TGTGCCAGCAGTCGGGCTTATAGCAATCAGCCCCAGCATTTT
CASSRAYSNQPQHF
>TRBV7-2|TRBJ2-3|.|many
TGTGCCAGCAGCAGAGTTAGCTCCCGGGGCCAGTATTTT
CASSRVSSRGQYF
>TRBV20-1|TRBJ2-3|.|many
TGCAGTGCCCCGGATACGCAGTATTTT
CSAPDTQYF
>TRBV20-1|TRBJ2-3|.|few
TGCAGTGCTGGGGAGGCAGATACGCAGTATTTT
CSAGEADTQYF
>TRBV28|TRBJ1-2|.|few
TGTGCCACCATCTACATCACTAACTATGGCTACACCTTC
CATIYITNYGYTF
>TRBV19|TRBJ2-1|.|.
TGTGCCAGTAGTATCCGGGATATCCTGTTCTTC
CASSIRDILFF
>TRBV7-8|TRBJ2-5|.|many
TGTGCCAGCAGCTTAACCCAGTGGGAGACCCAGTACTTC
CASSLTQWETQYF
>TRBV10-3|TRBJ2-1|TRBD1|many
TGTGCCATCAGTGAGGACAGGGGGGGCTACAATGAGCAGTTCTTC
CAISEDRGGYNEQFF